Below are 11 T cell receptor beta chains sequenced from a single sample in a study of CD8+ T cells in alopecia areata. Extraction and reverse transcription of RNA yielded cDNA as the sequencing template. The table came from immunoSEQ multiplex PCR; TCRdb's copy has only in-frame clones and leaves some out. This table has over 150,000 clones, 63% appearing once. Sequenced material: CD4+ T cells sorted from blood, taken at week 0. These receptors originate from a human donor with alopecia areata.

The J gene is TRBJ1-2, the V gene TRBV14; D unresolved. Trimming pared 3 bases from V and 1 base from J, leaving 0 bases between. Germline assignment: CDR1 SGHDN and CDR2 FVKESK. The CDR3 runs to 11 residues. The CDR3 nucleotides read TGTGCCAGCAGCCATAACTATGGCTACACCTTC. This encodes CASSHNYGYTF.

The V gene is TRBV7-9, the J gene TRBJ2-7; D tentatively fits TRBD1 or TRBD2 (5 bases each). Germline CDR1 SEHNR, CDR2 FQNEAQ (reference sequence). V was trimmed by 5 bases and J by 4 bases, leaving 12 bases between them. The CDR3 totals 13 residues. CDR3 region: CASSEGLGYEQYF. The CDR3 DNA follows: TGTGCCAGCAGCGAGGGGCTGGGTTACGAGCAGTACTTC.

V usage is TRBV29-1 and J usage is TRBJ1-2, with D perhaps TRBD1 (6 bases). The CDR3 is made up of 13 amino acids. V was pared by 6 bases and J by 0 bases, with 11 bases between. In germline, CDR1 is SQVTM, CDR2 ANQGSEA. The CDR3 DNA reads TGCAGCGTCACAGGGTCCGCTAACTATGGCTACACCTTC. Protein: CSVTGSANYGYTF.

The genes are TRBV7-2 and TRBJ2-1; 11 nucleotides agree with TRBD2. Looked up from germline, CDR1 is SGHTA and CDR2 is FQGNSA. V lost 6 bases, J lost 6 bases, and 7 bases stayed unmatched. The CDR3 spans 15 residues. In DNA form, the CDR3 reads TGTGCCAGCAGTTTCCTAGCGGGGGGAGGCAATGAGCAGTTCTTC. Its translation: CASSFLAGGGNEQFF.

The V and J genes are TRBV6-5 and TRBJ2-4; TRBD1 is a possible D gene (5 bases). The CDR3 is 13 residues long. Looked up from germline, CDR1 is MNHEY and CDR2 is SVGAGI. The V gene lost 8 bases and the J gene lost 5 bases, with 13 bases spanning the gap. Here the CDR3 DNA reads TGTGCCAGCGGGCCAGACAGACAAAACATTCAGTACTTC. Translating gives CASGPDRQNIQYF.

The chain has TRBV9 and TRBJ2-3; weak D call: TRBD1 (6 bases). The CDR3 has 16 residues. Trimming removed 0 bases at V and 0 bases at J, with 11 bases between. Germline CDR1 SGDLS, CDR2 YYNGEE. The CDR3 DNA follows: TGTGCCAGCAGCGTAGCAGGGGCCCTTAGCACAGATACGCAGTATTTT. It codes for CASSVAGALSTDTQYF.

This clone has ten or more counts. The V call is TRBV2, the J call TRBJ2-5; TRBD2 is a possible D gene (7 bases). This CDR3 has 14 residues. Trimming stripped 5 bases from V and 5 bases from J, with 15 bases between. Looked up from germline, CDR1 is SNHLY and CDR2 is FYNNEI. The DNA of the CDR3 is TGTGCCAGCAGTCGAGAGGGGGAGGGTGAGACCCAGTACTTC. Translating it yields CASSREGEGETQYF.

A word on this clone: The germline gene is not matched at one end of the junction; a read error may be the cause. The V call is TRBV6-1, the J call TRBJ1-3; TRBD1 is a possible D gene (5 bases). Germline loops: CDR1 MNHNS, CDR2 SASEGT. The CDR3 extends over 13 amino acids. In nucleotides, the CDR3 is TGTGCCAGCCGCGGGACCGCCTTCGTGTTGAAACATTTT. Its protein is CASRGTAFVLKHF.

This chain uses TRBV6-6 with TRBJ2-1; D unclear. The length of the CDR3 is 12 residues. CDR1 is MNHNY, CDR2 SVGAGI, per germline (reference sequence). V was clipped by 0 bases and J by 9 bases, with 6 bases between them. The CDR3 region is CASSYSSIEQFF. The DNA for the CDR3 is TGTGCCAGCAGTTACTCGAGTATTGAGCAGTTCTTC.

The chain carries TRBV6-1 and TRBJ2-7; D gene unclear. V lost 2 bases and J lost 4, with 6 bases in between. The germline V gene has CDR1 MNHNS and CDR2 SASEGT. This CDR3 has 12 amino acids. The CDR3 reads CASSEMRYEQYF. CDR3 nucleotide sequence: TGTGCCAGCAGTGAAATGAGGTACGAGCAGTACTTC.

The chain employs TRBV10-2 and TRBJ1-4, with D unclear. There are 12 residues in the CDR3. CDR1 WSHSY and CDR2 SAAADI come from the germline V gene. Deletions cut 6 bases from V and 4 bases from J, with 6 bases between. As DNA, the CDR3 is TGCGCCAGCAGGACAAGTAATGAAAAACTGTTTTTT. It yields the protein CASRTSNEKLFF.